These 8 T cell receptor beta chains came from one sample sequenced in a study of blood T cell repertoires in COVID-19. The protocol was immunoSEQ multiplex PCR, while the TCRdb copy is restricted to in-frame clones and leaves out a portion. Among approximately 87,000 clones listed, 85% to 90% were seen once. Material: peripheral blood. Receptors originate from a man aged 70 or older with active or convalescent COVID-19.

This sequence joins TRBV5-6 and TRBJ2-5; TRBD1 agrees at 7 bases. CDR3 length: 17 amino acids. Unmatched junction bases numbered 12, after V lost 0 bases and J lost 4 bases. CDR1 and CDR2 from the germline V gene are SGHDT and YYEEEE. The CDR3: CASSLGARGQLGETQYF. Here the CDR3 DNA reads TGTGCCAGCAGCTTGGGGGCGAGGGGGCAGCTTGGAGAGACCCAGTACTTC.

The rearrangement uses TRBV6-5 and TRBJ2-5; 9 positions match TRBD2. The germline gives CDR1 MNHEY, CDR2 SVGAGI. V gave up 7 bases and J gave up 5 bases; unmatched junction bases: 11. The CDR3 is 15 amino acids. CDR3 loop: CASIPPAGGQETQYF. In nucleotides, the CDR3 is TGTGCCAGCATCCCCCCGGCGGGAGGGCAGGAGACCCAGTACTTC.

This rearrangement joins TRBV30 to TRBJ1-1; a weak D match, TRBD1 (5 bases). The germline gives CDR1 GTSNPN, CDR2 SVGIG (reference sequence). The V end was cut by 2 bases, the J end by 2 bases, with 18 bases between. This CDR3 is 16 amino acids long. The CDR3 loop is CAWSPPLGRVNTEAFF. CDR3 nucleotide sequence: TGTGCCTGGAGTCCCCCACTGGGCAGGGTCAACACTGAAGCTTTCTTT.

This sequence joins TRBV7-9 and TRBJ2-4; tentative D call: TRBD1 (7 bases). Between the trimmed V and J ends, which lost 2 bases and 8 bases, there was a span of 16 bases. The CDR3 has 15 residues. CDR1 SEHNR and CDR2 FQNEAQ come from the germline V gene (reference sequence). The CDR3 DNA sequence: TGTGCCAGCAGCTTAAGGCAGGGGGGTTTTGACATTCAGTACTTC. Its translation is CASSLRQGGFDIQYF.

CDR3 coding DNA: TGTGCCTGGAGTGAGACAGGCGCTGAAGCTTTCTTT. This encodes CAWSETGAEAFF. The chain employs TRBV30 and TRBJ1-1; D is perhaps TRBD1 (6 bases). Germline V lookup: CDR1 GTSNPN, CDR2 SVGIG (reference sequence). Trimming pared 1 base from V and 6 bases from J, leaving 9 bases between. The CDR3 loop spans 12 amino acids. Variable domain in full (rest from reference TRBV30 and TRBJ1-1): SQTIHQWPATLVQPVGSPLSLECTVEGTSNPNLYWYRQAAGRGLQLLFYSVGIGQISSEVPQNLSASRPQDRQFILSSKKLLLSDSGFYLCAWSETGAEAFFGQGTRLTVV.

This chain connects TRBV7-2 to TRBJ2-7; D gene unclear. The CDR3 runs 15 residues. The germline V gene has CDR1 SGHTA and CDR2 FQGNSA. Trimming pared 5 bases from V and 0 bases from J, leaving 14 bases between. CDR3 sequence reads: CASSPSGFSSYEQYF. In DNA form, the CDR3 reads TGTGCCAGCAGCCCATCAGGTTTCTCCTCCTACGAGCAGTACTTC. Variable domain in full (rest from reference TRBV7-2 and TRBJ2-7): GAGVSQSPSNKVTEKGKDVELRCDPISGHTALYWYRQSLGQGLEFLIYFQGNSAPDKSGLPSDRFSAERTGGSVSTLTIQRTQQEDSAVYLCASSPSGFSSYEQYFGPGTRLTVT.

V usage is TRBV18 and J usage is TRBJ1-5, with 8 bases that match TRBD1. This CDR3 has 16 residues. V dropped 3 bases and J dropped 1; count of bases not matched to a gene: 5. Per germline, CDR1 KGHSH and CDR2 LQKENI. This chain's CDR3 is CASSPQGARSNQPQHF. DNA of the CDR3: TGTGCCAGCTCACCGCAGGGGGCTCGGAGCAATCAGCCCCAGCATTTT.

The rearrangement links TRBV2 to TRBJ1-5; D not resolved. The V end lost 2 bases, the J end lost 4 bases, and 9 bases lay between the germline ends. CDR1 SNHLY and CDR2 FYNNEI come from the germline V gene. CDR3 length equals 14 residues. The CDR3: CASSELSLNQPQHF. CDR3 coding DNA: TGTGCCAGCAGTGAATTGTCACTAAATCAGCCCCAGCATTTT.